This entry features one T cell receptor beta chain sequence. There are many counts of this clonotype. This receptor's antigen is unknown. No much larger clone exists at a distance of one base, and base qualities are not known. From cysteine to phenylalanine, the CDR3 is 13 amino acids long. Kept here is only the CDR3 DNA, which spans 39 bases and is read in frame from base 1. CDR1 and CDR2 (SQVTM, ANQGSEA) derive from the germline V gene. The germline ends are 13 bases apart after V is trimmed by 4 bases and J by 4 bases. This sample was included in a study of neurological immune-mediated disorders (dated by TCRdb to 2018 to 2020). For the study in its entirety: Among the approximately 35 multiple sclerosis patients, relapsing-remitting MS accounted for around 30 and secondary progressive MS accounted for 3. Peripheral blood TCR-beta repertoires from HTLV-I-associated myelopathy (HAM/TSP) patients, multiple sclerosis patients and healthy controls were compared by UMI-based sequencing. Longitudinal samples, technical triplicates and paired sorted CD4+ and CD8+ T-cell subsets, alongside PBMC samples, were included among the approximately 110 TCR-beta libraries. Longitudinal HAM/TSP donors and healthy donors each had 3 time-points at intervals of about 3-45 months. The cohort was made up of around 70 subjects, consisting of around 14 HAM/TSP patients, about 34 multiple sclerosis patients and 20 or so healthy controls. Broad study findings and their caveats: No identical CDR3 amino acid sequences were found to be shared among expanded clones across subjects, suggesting that TCR-beta repertoires were private in all groups. In phylogenetic analysis, the repertoires of 18 of 34 MS patients grouped into a cluster of related CDR3 sequences, which suggests a possible signature at the repertoire level. No clinical or MRI features were associated with the MS cluster, and the authors said that larger cohorts are needed. TCR clonal expansion was highest in HAM/TSP patients and lowest in MS patients, with MS patients falling below even healthy controls.

cDNA synthesis used template-switch 5'RACE with a primer carrying a 10-nucleotide random unique molecular identifier tagging each TCR transcript. Every sequencing run yielded over 190 million TCR-beta sequences covering 15-18 subjects. Total RNA was extracted with the RNeasy kit. The KAPA Real-time Library Amplification kit was used to amplify TCR-beta VDJ regions with primers targeting the TCR constant region and the 5'RACE anchor. A first PCR added sample indexes and Illumina adaptors, and a second PCR then raised library yield. After Ampure bead purification, the roughly 650 bp TCR product was size-selected on a 2% E-gel SizeSelection system. Library quality was checked on a Bioanalyzer, concentration was measured with Qubit, and libraries were quantified with the Kapa Library Quantification kit before pooling. An Illumina HiSeq 2500 sequenced the libraries paired-end 2 x 150 bp. To increase sequence diversity, roughly 24-32% phiX was spiked into each library pool. The original pipeline was this. Quality-filtered reads were processed with the UMI-based MiGEC pipeline, which removed over 85% of raw TCR sequences during error correction. IMGT germline references were used for alignment of VDJ genes, and clonotypes were defined by a unique CDR3 amino acid sequence together with V-J genes. Clonal expansion, Shannon diversity and CDR3 relatedness (CalcPairwiseDistances, ClusterSamples) were evaluated with VDJtools, and phylogenetic trees were built with CLCbio workbench. Clones with at least 8 unique UMIs were defined as expanded, with this threshold being based on coefficient-of-variation modelling across technical triplicates. The public reads were run again by TCRdb, first through fastp at Q25 and then through MiXCR, and only productive beta chains were kept. Records with the same CDR3 protein are collapsed into one entry carrying the most frequent genes and DNA. The V and J calls follow TCRdb's processing rather than the paper's. This sample lists more than 75,000 distinct CDR3 sequences; approximately 4.3% were detected once. The ten largest clones represent over 5.5% of the sample.

The time point label, as the study defines it: longitudinal time-point 3. For the unsorted PBMC libraries, 2 million PBMCs were stored in RNAlater at -80 degrees C until RNA extraction and were used to generate the libraries. Multiple sclerosis patients were enrolled in a US clinical protocol evaluating disease progression by magnetic resonance imaging. Peripheral blood underwent Ficoll-Hypaque density gradient centrifugation to isolate PBMCs, which were then cryopreserved in liquid nitrogen. This TCR came from a woman between 55 and 75 years old with multiple sclerosis. This sequence uses TRBV29-1 and TRBJ2-5; the D region may be TRBD1 or TRBD2, each matching 5 bases equally. The sample was PBMCs. The sequenced DNA: TGCAGCGTTGGGGGCTCGGCGGGAGAGACCCAGTACTTC. Its protein product is CSVGGSAGETQYF.